The 10 T cell receptor beta chains presented below share a single source sample, sequenced in a study of T-cell reconstitution after alpha-beta-depleted transplantation in children. Library preparation (for TCRbeta) was performed with unique molecular identifiers. TCRdb re-analysed the PCR reads in MiXCR, keeping a single row per CDR3 protein. The sample includes over 450,000 distinct CDR3 sequences, about 11% of them seen just once. This material consisted of PBMCs, taken before TCRalphabeta/CD19-depleted stem cell transplant. The receptors come from a child aged 2 to 15 with inherited bone marrow failure, due to receive a stem cell transplant.

This clonotype showed up many times. DNA for the CDR3: TGCAGTGCTAGACGGACTAGCGGGAGAGATACGCAGTATTTT. It translates to CSARRTSGRDTQYF. This chain joins TRBV20-1 and TRBJ2-3; 13 positions agree with TRBD2. Per germline, CDR1 DFQATT and CDR2 SNEGSKA (reference sequence). V shed 2 bases and J 5 bases; nucleotides not matched to a gene: 1. This CDR3 has 14 amino acids.

The V call is TRBV19, the J call TRBJ1-1; D not certain. The CDR3 is 14 amino acids. Looked up from germline, CDR1 is LNHDA and CDR2 is SQIVND (reference sequence). The V and J ends lost 5 bases and 4 bases respectively, with 14 bases between them. This CDR3 is CASSSRFSSTEAFF. In DNA, the CDR3 is TGTGCCAGTAGTTCCAGGTTTTCGAGCACTGAAGCTTTCTTT.

The J gene is TRBJ2-7, the V gene TRBV5-1; D gene ambiguous. The CDR3 extends over 15 amino acids. V shed 3 bases and J shed 2 bases, with 15 bases lying between them. The V gene's germline CDR1 is SGHRS and CDR2 YFSETQ. As DNA, the CDR3 is TGCGCCAGCAGCTGGCCCTTGGGGTTTCCCTACGAGCAGTACTTC. Translated, it gives CASSWPLGFPYEQYF.

Many counts were recorded for this clonotype. The V call is TRBV4-3, the J call TRBJ2-7; D unclear. The V and J ends lost 3 bases and 0 bases respectively, with 9 bases between them. Germline values: CDR1 LGHNA, CDR2 YSLEER. CDR3 length: 14 amino acids. As DNA, the CDR3 is TGCGCCAGCAGCCAGGGCACCCCCTCCTACGAGCAGTACTTC. Translation: CASSQGTPSYEQYF.

The chain links TRBV24-1 to TRBJ2-3; 9 bases agree with TRBD2. J gave up 5 bases and V 7 bases, and 9 bases lay outside the gene matches. There are 15 residues in the CDR3. Germline loops: CDR1 KGHDR, CDR2 SFDVKD. The CDR3 region has the DNA TGTGCCACCAGGGGAAGCGGGAGGATGAAAGATACGCAGTATTTT. Translated: CATRGSGRMKDTQYF.

This clonotype was found many times. J is TRBJ2-3 and V is TRBV5-1; D assignment may be TRBD1 or TRBD2 (5 bases each). The V and J ends lost 4 bases and 0 bases respectively, with 15 bases between them. CDR1 and CDR2 from the germline V gene are SGHRS and YFSETQ. The CDR3 totals 16 residues. CDR3 amino acids: CASSRGRSSSTDTQYF. As DNA, the CDR3 is TGCGCCAGCAGCCGGGGCAGGAGTTCTAGCACAGATACGCAGTATTTT.

This clonotype has a count of ten or more. V and J are TRBV18 and TRBJ2-7, with TRBD1 matching 8 bases. V was pared by 4 bases and J by 9 bases, with 8 bases of the junction left unmatched. The germline V gene has CDR1 KGHSH and CDR2 LQKENI. This CDR3 comprises 13 residues. This CDR3 reads CASSLGQGIVQYF. CDR3 bases: TGTGCCAGCTCACTAGGACAGGGAATTGTGCAGTACTTC.

This clonotype has a handful of counts. The V call is TRBV13, the J call TRBJ1-2, with a possible D match to TRBD1 (5 bases). This CDR3 region has 15 residues. Germline V gene lookup returns CDR1 PRHDT and CDR2 FYEKMQ (reference sequence). V dropped 4 bases and J dropped 6 bases, with 18 bases sitting between them. The CDR3 coding sequence is TGTGCCAGCAGCTGGGGCCTCGTTCTCGGGGATGGCTACACCTTC. It codes for CASSWGLVLGDGYTF. Looking up the rest from reference TRBV13 and TRBJ1-2 gives the full variable domain: AAGVIQSPRHLIKEKRETATLKCYPIPRHDTVYWYQQGPGQDPQFLISFYEKMQSDKGSIPDRFSAQQFSDYHSELNMSSLELGDSALYFCASSWGLVLGDGYTFGSGTRLTVV.

This clonotype has a handful of counts. This chain links TRBV12-3 or TRBV12-4 with TRBJ2-6; D is undetermined. V was pared by 3 bases and J by 0 bases, with 9 bases between. The CDR3 is 16 amino acids. The chain's CDR3 is CASSLETPSGANVLTF. The CDR3 nucleotides read TGTGCCAGCAGTTTGGAGACCCCCTCTGGGGCCAACGTCCTGACTTTC.

The CDR3 coding sequence is TGTGCCAGCAGTGGGCTAGTCGGTCCGGATGGCTACACCTTC. This gives the protein CASSGLVGPDGYTF. This sequence joins TRBV11-2 and TRBJ1-2; D unclear. V was trimmed by 6 bases and J by 6 bases, leaving 17 bases between them. Germline V gene lookup returns CDR1 SGHAT and CDR2 FQNNGV. This CDR3 comprises 14 residues.